A single sample is the source of the 28 T cell receptor beta chains below, sequenced in a study of spatial heterogeneity in lung cancer. Study observations and caveats: Expanded alpha and beta TCR counts within tumors tracked tumor mutation counts.

These receptors have no known antigen. In TCRdb, the 5' RACE reads were re-called with MiXCR into one record per CDR3 protein. The sample holds about 21,000 distinct CDR3 sequences; over 2.5% are singletons and the top ten take 7% to 9.5%. The time point is: sample taken at primary tumor resection. The source was lung tumor tissue, collected at surgery. Receptors originate from a male donor with early-stage non-small cell lung cancer.

At least ten counts were recorded for this clonotype. The V gene is TRBV7-9, the J gene TRBJ2-5, with 11 nucleotides matching TRBD1. This CDR3 comprises 16 residues. V gave up 0 bases and J gave up 4 bases; unmatched junction bases: 4. Germline assignment: CDR1 SEHNR and CDR2 FQNEAQ (reference sequence). The CDR3 loop is CASSLAGQGDTETQYF. The CDR3 bases are TGTGCCAGCAGCTTAGCGGGACAGGGGGATACAGAGACCCAGTACTTC. The full variable domain, completed using reference TRBV7-9 and TRBJ2-5, is DTGVSQNPRHKITKRGQNVTFRCDPISEHNRLYWYRQTLGQGPEFLTYFQNEAQLEKSRLLSDRFSAERPKGSFSTLEIQRTEQGDSAMYLCASSLAGQGDTETQYFGPGTRLLVL.

This clonotype was detected ten times or more. In DNA, the CDR3 is TGCAGTGCGAGGGCTAGGGCCAAAAACATTCAGTACTTC. Its protein product is CSARARAKNIQYF. The rearrangement links TRBV20-1 to TRBJ2-4; D might be TRBD2 (5 bases). Per germline, CDR1 DFQATT and CDR2 SNEGSKA (reference sequence). With 6 bases removed from V and 1 base from J, the gap between germline ends came to 10 bases. The CDR3 has 13 residues.

At least ten counts were recorded for this clonotype. The rearrangement links TRBV5-6 to TRBJ2-7; 8 bases match TRBD1. CDR3 length: 16 amino acids. Trimming cost V 4 bases and J 1 base; bases outside gene matches: 10. CDR1 and CDR2 from the germline V gene are SGHDT and YYEEEE. Here the CDR3 reads CASSTRDRMMSYEQYF. CDR3 DNA sequence: TGTGCCAGCAGCACTAGGGACAGGATGATGTCCTACGAGCAGTACTTC. Full variable domain (remainder filled in from reference TRBV5-6 and TRBJ2-7): DAGVTQSPTHLIKTRGQQVTLRCSPKSGHDTVSWYQQALGQGPQFIFQYYEEEERQRGNFPDRFSGHQFPNYSSELNVNALLLGDSALYLCASSTRDRMMSYEQYFGPGTRLTVT.

This clonotype was recorded at least ten times. The J gene is TRBJ2-5, the V gene TRBV5-6, with 8 bases matching TRBD1. CDR1 and CDR2 from the germline V gene are SGHDT and YYEEEE. V gave up 7 bases and J gave up 4 bases; unmatched junction bases: 24. There are 19 residues in the CDR3. CDR3 bases: TGTGCCAGCCGGAGACCGCCGATCGGTCTTACAGGGGGTTCAGAGACCCAGTACTTC. Translated: CASRRPPIGLTGGSETQYF.

On this clonotype itself: An end of the junction differs from the germline gene, which may be a read error. This rearrangement joins TRBV10-3 to TRBJ1-1, with TRBD1 matching over 10 bases. From germline, CDR1 is ENHRY and CDR2 SYGVKD. The CDR3 spans 16 residues. In nucleotides, the CDR3 is TGTGACATCAGTGGGGATCTGGGACAGGGGTACACTAAAGCTTTCTTT. Translated, it gives CDISGDLGQGYTKAFF.

Judged by abundance, this clonotype is medium-sized. J is TRBJ2-1 and V is TRBV3-1; D unresolved. The CDR3 loop spans 16 amino acids. Trimming shortened V by 0 bases and J by 5 bases, and 14 bases separated the two germline ends. Per the germline V gene, CDR1 is LGHDT and CDR2 is YNNKEL (reference sequence). CDR3 nucleotides: TGTGCCAGCAGCCAAGAGTTGGGTCCTGGCCACAATGAGCAGTTCTTC. Amino acids: CASSQELGPGHNEQFF.

In this sample, this clonotype turned up many times. The gene calls are TRBV7-8 and TRBJ1-1; 10 positions agree with TRBD1. V trimming: 1 base; J trimming: 5 bases; junction bases outside the gene matches: 1. Germline values: CDR1 SGHVS, CDR2 FQNEAQ. The CDR3 is made up of 14 amino acids. The CDR3 protein is CASSLGDRGTEAFF. The DNA of the CDR3 is TGTGCCAGCAGCTTAGGGGACAGGGGAACTGAAGCTTTCTTT.

At least ten counts were recorded for this clonotype. The rearrangement uses TRBV10-3 and TRBJ2-3; a possible D gene is TRBD2 (5 bases). The V gene's germline CDR1 is ENHRY and CDR2 SYGVKD. This CDR3 contains 15 residues. Trimming removed 3 bases from V and 1 base from J, with 11 bases in between. CDR3 sequence (DNA): TGTGCCATCAGTGATCAGTCTAGCCGCACAGATACGCAGTATTTT. Protein: CAISDQSSRTDTQYF.

This clonotype has ten or more counts. The V and J genes are TRBV5-1 and TRBJ2-1; TRBD2 matches 9 bases. Trimming took 2 bases from V and 0 from J; bases not matched to a gene: 9. This CDR3 has 18 amino acids. Per the germline V gene, CDR1 is SGHRS and CDR2 is YFSETQ. The CDR3 spells CASSLSSGIYSSYNEQFF. For the CDR3, the DNA is TGCGCCAGCAGCTTATCTAGCGGGATTTACAGCTCCTACAATGAGCAGTTCTTC.

Ten or more counts support this clonotype. The J gene is TRBJ2-6, the V gene TRBV6-2 or TRBV6-3, with a tentative D call TRBD1 (6 bases). Between the trimmed V and J ends, which lost 9 bases and 1 base, there was a span of 16 bases. The CDR3 is 16 residues long. Germline-derived CDR1 and CDR2 are MNHEY and SVGEGT. The CDR3 region is CARGQGSVSGANVLTF. The CDR3 DNA follows: TGTGCCAGGGGGCAGGGGTCGGTATCTGGGGCCAACGTCCTGACTTTC.

This clonotype was seen many times. The chain is built from TRBV10-3 and TRBJ2-7; 11 positions match TRBD2. This CDR3 spans 14 amino acids. Germline trimming cut 6 bases from V and 0 bases from J; bases unmatched to any gene: 1. Germline CDR1 is ENHRY and CDR2 is SYGVKD. CDR3 bases: TGTGCCATCAGGACTAGCGGGAACTCCTACGAGCAGTACTTC. This gives the protein CAIRTSGNSYEQYF.

This clonotype was seen a handful of times. The V and J genes are TRBV12-3 or TRBV12-4 and TRBJ1-6, with TRBD1 matching over 9 bases. The CDR3 spans 15 residues. The trim removed 7 bases at V and 1 base at J, leaving 2 bases unmatched. The CDR3 DNA reads TGTGCCAGCACCGGGACAGGGTCCTATAATTCACCCCTCCACTTT. Amino acids: CASTGTGSYNSPLHF.

This clonotype has at least ten counts. V is TRBV18 and J is TRBJ2-1; TRBD2 matches 9 bases. J was trimmed by 5 bases and V by 1 base; bases with no gene match: 3. Looked up from germline, CDR1 is KGHSH and CDR2 is LQKENI. This CDR3 is built from 15 residues. As DNA, the CDR3 is TGTGCCAGCTCACCACGGGCTAGCGGGGACAATGAGCAGTTCTTC. Encoded protein: CASSPRASGDNEQFF. The full variable domain, completed using reference TRBV18 and TRBJ2-1, is NAGVMQNPRHLVRRRGQEARLRCSPMKGHSHVYWYRQLPEEGLKFMVYLQKENIIDESGMPKERFSAEFPKEGPSILRIQQVVRGDSAAYFCASSPRASGDNEQFFGPGTRLTVL.

This clonotype was picked up a small number of times. The genes are TRBV5-5 and TRBJ2-2; D gene uncertain. V gave up 3 bases and J gave up 7 bases, with 16 bases separating them. Per the germline V gene, CDR1 is SGHKS and CDR2 is YYEKEE (reference sequence). The CDR3 contains 15 residues. This chain's CDR3 is CASSWSIGRVGELFF. In nucleotides, the CDR3 is TGTGCCAGCAGCTGGTCAATAGGGCGTGTCGGGGAGCTGTTTTTT. Variable domain in full (rest from reference TRBV5-5 and TRBJ2-2): DAGVTQSPTHLIKTRGQQVTLRCSPISGHKSVSWYQQVLGQGPQFIFQYYEKEERGRGNFPDRFSARQFPNYSSELNVNALLLGDSALYLCASSWSIGRVGELFFGEGSRLTVL.

This clonotype is medium-sized within its sample. The gene calls are TRBV2 and TRBJ2-1, with 7 bases matching TRBD2. The trim removed 1 base at V and 0 bases at J, leaving 0 bases unmatched. Germline lookup yields CDR1 SNHLY and CDR2 FYNNEI. The CDR3 is 15 amino acids. The CDR3 spells CASSEGGSSYNEQFF. The CDR3 DNA reads TGTGCCAGCAGTGAAGGCGGGAGCTCCTACAATGAGCAGTTCTTC.

This clonotype showed up many times. The rearrangement joins TRBV12-3 or TRBV12-4 to TRBJ2-3, with D perhaps TRBD2 (6 bases). V gave up 5 bases and J gave up 10 bases, with 10 bases separating them. The CDR3 has 11 amino acids. CDR3 in amino acids: CASSGGLAQYF. As DNA, the CDR3 is TGTGCCAGCAGTGGGGGGTTGGCGCAGTATTTT.

This clonotype was detected ten times or more. The gene calls are TRBV7-9 and TRBJ1-6; 7 bases agree with TRBD1. The CDR3 runs 17 residues. CDR1 and CDR2 (germline): SEHNR, FQNEAQ (reference sequence). The V segment lost 6 bases and the J segment 5 bases; nucleotides outside the gene matches: 13. The CDR3: CASRPAGAGGDNSPLHF. CDR3 nucleotide sequence: TGTGCCAGCAGGCCCGCAGGGGCAGGGGGGGATAATTCACCCCTCCACTTT. The full variable domain, its missing parts supplied by reference TRBV7-9 and TRBJ1-6, is DTGVSQNPRHKITKRGQNVTFRCDPISEHNRLYWYRQTLGQGPEFLTYFQNEAQLEKSRLLSDRFSAERPKGSFSTLEIQRTEQGDSAMYLCASRPAGAGGDNSPLHFGNGTRLTVT.

This clonotype was counted ten times or more. This chain connects TRBV27 to TRBJ2-2; unclear D gene. The CDR3 contains 13 residues. The V gene's germline CDR1 is MNHEY and CDR2 SMNVEV (reference sequence). The V end was cut by 4 bases, the J end by 6 bases, with 9 bases between. The CDR3 nucleotides read TGTGCCAGCAGTTATGTGGGCTCCGGGGAGCTGTTTTTT. It codes for CASSYVGSGELFF.

This chain connects TRBV10-2 to TRBJ2-4, with D hard to call. In germline, CDR1 is WSHSY, CDR2 SAAADI. The CDR3 is 11 residues long. Trimming left V 4 bases short and J 7 bases short, with 5 bases between. This chain's CDR3 is CASSVGNIQYF. In DNA, the CDR3 is TGCGCCAGCAGTGTGGGGAACATTCAGTACTTC.

This clonotype has at least ten counts. This chain links TRBV7-9 with TRBJ1-1; D perhaps matches TRBD1 (5 bases). The CDR3 spans 15 residues. The germline gives CDR1 SEHNR, CDR2 FQNEAQ (reference sequence). Trimming left V 5 bases short and J 1 base short, with 14 bases between. DNA for the CDR3: TGTGCCAGCAGCATCGACAGCGTCAAGAACACTGAAGCTTTCTTT. It is translated as CASSIDSVKNTEAFF.

This clonotype appeared many times. The chain employs TRBV29-1 and TRBJ2-3; D may be TRBD2 (5 bases). CDR1 and CDR2 (germline): SQVTM, ANQGSEA. Deletions cut 5 bases from V and 0 bases from J, with 12 bases between. This CDR3 contains 14 residues. This CDR3 reads CSVSGITSTDTQYF. CDR3 in DNA: TGCAGCGTTAGCGGAATTACTAGCACAGATACGCAGTATTTT.

This clonotype was observed many times. The chain is built from TRBV7-6 and TRBJ2-3; TRBD2 matches at 9 bases. This CDR3 contains 17 residues. Germline V gives CDR1 SGHVS, CDR2 FNYEAQ. The V segment lost 1 base and the J segment 3 bases; nucleotides outside the gene matches: 8. CDR3 sequence (DNA): TGTGCCAGCAGCTTAGAGTTAGCTAGCGGGATGACAGATACGCAGTATTTT. Translation: CASSLELASGMTDTQYF.

This clonotype was found many times. The rearrangement links TRBV6-2 or TRBV6-3 to TRBJ2-3, with D uncertain. The V gene lost 3 bases and the J gene lost 3 bases, with 4 bases spanning the gap. CDR1 MNHEY and CDR2 SVGEGT come from the germline V gene. The CDR3 totals 12 residues. CDR3 region: CASSYETDTQYF. The CDR3, as DNA: TGTGCCAGCAGTTATGAAACAGATACGCAGTATTTT.

This clonotype was seen repeatedly, ten times or more. The chain joins TRBV27 to TRBJ2-7, with D perhaps TRBD2 (5 bases). Germline CDR1 is MNHEY and CDR2 is SMNVEV (reference sequence). This CDR3 is built from 12 residues. Trimming took 4 bases from V and 2 from J, leaving 6 bases between them. CDR3 loop: CASSSSPYEQYF. The CDR3 region has the DNA TGTGCCAGCAGTTCTAGCCCCTACGAGCAGTACTTC.

This clonotype was recorded many times. V gene TRBV4-1 combines with J gene TRBJ2-1; 11 bases align to TRBD1. The CDR3 totals 17 residues. V shed 2 bases, J shed 5 bases, and the junction held 8 bases outside the gene matches. Germline loops: CDR1 MGHRA, CDR2 YSYEKL. The DNA of the CDR3 is TGCGCCAGCAGCCAACTGGACAGGGGGCGTCTAAACAATGAGCAGTTCTTC. Translation: CASSQLDRGRLNNEQFF.

In this sample, this clonotype turned up many times. This chain connects TRBV6-5 to TRBJ1-1, with D possibly being TRBD1 (5 bases). The V end lost 5 bases, the J end lost 1 base, and 14 bases lay between the germline ends. This CDR3 has 15 residues. Germline CDR1 and CDR2: MNHEY and SVGAGI. CDR3: CASSEGGGRNTEAFF. As DNA, the CDR3 is TGTGCCAGCAGTGAAGGTGGGGGGAGGAACACTGAAGCTTTCTTT.

This clonotype was observed many times. The rearrangement uses TRBV10-3 and TRBJ1-2; 7 bases match TRBD1. The CDR3 has 14 residues. Germline V gene lookup returns CDR1 ENHRY and CDR2 SYGVKD. V dropped 2 bases and J dropped 8; count of bases not matched to a gene: 8. CDR3 DNA: TGTGCCATCAGTGAGCCCAGAGACAGGGAGGGCTACACCTTC. Amino acids: CAISEPRDREGYTF.

There are many counts of this clonotype. The chain is built from TRBV10-3 and TRBJ2-7; D gene ambiguous. Trimming removed 10 bases from V and 3 bases from J, with 19 bases in between. The length of the CDR3 is 14 residues. CDR1 is ENHRY, CDR2 SYGVKD, per germline. The CDR3 region has the DNA TGTGCCACCGAAAACAGTCCCGATCACTACGAGCAGTACTTC. It translates to CATENSPDHYEQYF.